This T cell receptor beta chain was recorded in a study of blood T cell repertoires in COVID-19 (TCRdb year 2020). Describing the broader study: Samples covering the acute and convalescent phases of COVID-19 were provided by collaborators in the United States, Italy and Spain. The material from the prospective study consisted of cDNA or gDNA derived from T cells, B-cell-depleted T cells, or PBMCs. Deeply sampled blood TCRbeta repertoires from subjects exposed to, actively infected with, or recovered from COVID-19 were included in the dataset. A freely available public database, intended as a resource for researchers studying the immune response to SARS-CoV-2, is where the repertoires were released. Samples came from the ongoing ImmuneRACE study (first 160 participants) plus 1,254 subjects from 6 global collaborators. The sample metadata nearly always contained a de-identified subject ID, COVID-19 status, age in years and sex. Where HLA class I and class II types were available, the types were taken from metadata supplied by the sample provider, not from assay-based typing. General study outcomes and caveats: The quantity of clinical and demographic metadata differed by source and by participant and was supplied without curation.

In the prospective study, participants were roughly 18 to 95 years old, resided in about two dozen geographic areas of the United States, and were enrolled through a virtual design. Cohort assignment in the prospective study relied on participant-reported clinical history from a screening survey and a study questionnaire. ImmuneRACE Cohort 3 recovered participants were defined by two consecutive negative NP/OP PCR tests, healthcare professional clearance, or symptom resolution. In the prospective study, mobile phlebotomists collected whole blood, serum and a nasopharyngeal or oropharyngeal swab from each participant. Prospective study participants could optionally give additional blood draws and questionnaires over a roughly two-month period. Before DNA extraction, prospective study blood samples were shipped either frozen or at room temperature. The CDR1 and CDR2 encoded by the germline V gene are MNHNS and SASEGT. Unmatched junction bases come to 14, with V trimmed by 4 bases and J by 7 bases. The CDR3 measures 16 amino acids from cysteine to phenylalanine. Only the CDR3 region is kept as DNA, spanning 48 bases read in frame from base 1.

TCRbeta CDR3 regions were amplified from genomic DNA by means of the immunoSEQ Assay, a bias-controlled multiplex PCR. As for the authors' bioinformatics: Within the assay, amplification of reference gene primers was used to estimate how many nucleated cells each sample contained. To quantify the absolute abundance of each unique TCRbeta CDR3 rearrangement, sequence reads were collapsed and filtered. For each sample, productive Simpson clonality was calculated as the square root of Simpson's diversity index across productive rearrangements. The table was pulled from immuneACCESS by TCRdb, which kept in-frame rearrangements only. Such tables lose some clones; where checked, under half of the loss comes from unresolved V genes, and the rest has no known cause. V, J and clone size are taken as reported in that table, and D and trimming were inferred from the DNA itself. The table for this sample lists 370,000 or so clones; 70% to 90% of them were counted only once. Roughly 1.4% of the sample goes to the ten largest clones.

Regarding this clone: Its antigen remains unidentified. No qualities accompany the bases; no much larger clone lies one base away.

The sample comprised PBMCs or T cells enriched from blood (not recorded which). Recombination joined TRBV6-1 with TRBJ1-2; 8 bases in the middle match TRBD1. The receptor was isolated from a man aged 25-40 years who had recovered from COVID-19. The bases read TGTGCCAGCAGTGCCGGGACAGGACCCTCCTGGGGTGGCTACACCTTC. This is translated as CASSAGTGPSWGGYTF.